The present T cell receptor (beta chain) was sequenced within a study of blood T cell repertoires in COVID-19 (TCRdb year 2020). About the full investigation: Samples covering the acute and convalescent phases of COVID-19 were provided by collaborators in the United States, Italy and Spain. The prospective study material was composed of cDNA or gDNA derived from T cells, B-cell-depleted T cells, or PBMCs. Deeply sampled blood TCRbeta repertoires from subjects exposed to, actively infected with, or recovered from COVID-19 were included in the dataset. The repertoires were made available in a free public database intended to serve as a resource for research on the immune response to SARS-CoV-2. Samples came from the ongoing ImmuneRACE study (first 160 participants) plus 1,254 subjects from 6 global collaborators. A de-identified subject ID, COVID-19 status, age in years and sex were almost always included in the sample metadata. HLA class I and class II types, where available, came from metadata supplied by the sample provider rather than from assay-based typing.

The collaborating institutions used their own protocols to collect whole blood in K2EDTA tubes. For TCRbeta analysis, collaborators shipped samples as frozen whole blood, isolated PBMCs, or DNA extracted from either of those sample types. Per the germline V gene, SGHVS is the CDR1 and FNYEAQ is the CDR2. There are 12 amino acids in the CDR3, from cysteine to phenylalanine inclusive. The kept DNA is CDR3 alone, 36 bases in frame from the first base. Deletion took 8 bases off V and 5 bases off J, with a span of 9 bases between the germline ends. Findings and caveats that apply to the study as a whole: The amount of clinical and demographic metadata varied by source and participant and was provided uncurated.

In regard to this clone: The target of this receptor is not known. One base away there is no much larger clone; base qualities are not given.

TCRbeta CDR3 regions were amplified from genomic DNA using the immunoSEQ Assay, a bias-controlled multiplex PCR. In the source study's methods: The number of nucleated cells in each sample was estimated by amplification of reference gene primers within the assay. To quantify the absolute abundance of each unique TCRbeta CDR3 rearrangement, sequence reads were collapsed and filtered. For each sample, productive Simpson clonality was calculated by taking the square root of Simpson's diversity index across productive rearrangements. Sourced from immuneACCESS, this table was stored by TCRdb with only in-frame sequences that have V and J called. A share of the clones is absent; for the studies checked, an unresolved V gene accounts for under half, and the remainder has no known explanation. The DNA was the basis for D and trimming; V, J and clone size are from that table. This sample comprises roughly 110,000 clones, 82% of them detected only once. The ten largest clones take up roughly 7.9% of the sample.

Sample: peripheral blood. This receptor was obtained from a man between 65 and 79 years old with acute or convalescent COVID-19. The sequence is built from TRBV7-6 and TRBJ1-4; a confident D gene designation cannot be given. CDR3 reads: CASGLPNEKLFF. The base sequence is TGTGCCAGCGGTCTACCAAATGAAAAACTGTTTTTT.